The next 17 T cell receptor beta chains were all read from a single sample in a study of blood T cell repertoires in COVID-19. The assay was immunoSEQ multiplex PCR, and TCRdb's table has in-frame clones only and misses some. The sample lists approximately 46,000 clones, approximately 89% occurring once. Sequencing used peripheral blood. These receptors were collected from a man aged 55 to 70 with active or convalescent COVID-19.

V and J are TRBV2 and TRBJ2-6; D unresolved. The germline gives CDR1 SNHLY, CDR2 FYNNEI. This CDR3 is 13 amino acids long. The V end was cut by 4 bases, the J end by 4 bases, with 5 bases between. The CDR3 spells CASSASGANVLTF. The DNA for the CDR3 is TGTGCCAGCAGTGCGTCGGGGGCCAACGTCCTGACTTTC. Filled out from reference TRBV2 and TRBJ2-6, the complete variable domain reads EPEVTQTPSHQVTQMGQEVILRCVPISNHLYFYWYRQILGQKVEFLVSFYNNEISEKSEIFDDQFSVERPDGSNFTLKIRSTKLEDSAMYFCASSASGANVLTFGAGSRLTVL.

The V and J genes are TRBV5-1 and TRBJ1-1; D uncertain. V was pared by 2 bases and J by 6 bases, with 23 bases between. CDR1 is SGHRS and CDR2 is YFSETQ in the germline V gene. The CDR3 has 17 residues. Written as DNA, the CDR3 is TGCGCCAGCAGCTTTGCTGCTCCGGGTCCTTTGGCCCCTGAAGCTTTCTTT. This codes for CASSFAAPGPLAPEAFF.

This clone was detected a few times. CDR3 sequence: CASSKQGGGNTEAFF. The CDR3 nucleotides read TGTGCCAGCAGCAAACAGGGTGGGGGGAACACTGAAGCTTTCTTT. V usage is TRBV28 and J usage is TRBJ1-1; D may be TRBD1 (6 bases). Trimming took off 6 bases at V and 1 base at J, with 15 bases between the two ends. The CDR3 is 15 amino acids. Looked up from germline, CDR1 is MDHEN and CDR2 is SYDVKM.

The J gene is TRBJ1-2, the V gene TRBV18; D is undetermined. Germline values: CDR1 KGHSH, CDR2 LQKENI. This CDR3 has 14 amino acids. Trimming stripped 0 bases from V and 4 bases from J, with 9 bases between. The DNA of the CDR3 is TGTGCCAGCTCACCACCGGCCGGGTCCTATGGCTACACCTTC. Translated, it gives CASSPPAGSYGYTF.

The V call is TRBV7-2, the J call TRBJ1-1; no clear D gene. This CDR3 comprises 14 residues. V shed 1 base and J shed 1 base, with 7 bases lying between them. CDR1 is SGHTA and CDR2 is FQGNSA in the germline V gene. CDR3 coding DNA: TGTGCCAGCAGCTTAGATCGTTGGAACACTGAAGCTTTCTTT. Translated: CASSLDRWNTEAFF.

The rearrangement links TRBV7-2 to TRBJ1-5, with a tentative D call TRBD1 (6 bases). Germline CDR1 and CDR2: SGHTA and FQGNSA. V lost 1 base and J 7 bases, leaving 14 bases between the germline ends. This CDR3 comprises 15 residues. The CDR3 here is CASSLGWGTRQPQHF. The CDR3 bases are TGTGCCAGCAGCTTAGGTTGGGGGACAAGGCAGCCCCAGCATTTT. Using reference TRBV7-2 and TRBJ1-5 for the parts outside the CDR3, the full variable domain is GAGVSQSPSNKVTEKGKDVELRCDPISGHTALYWYRQSLGQGLEFLIYFQGNSAPDKSGLPSDRFSAERTGGSVSTLTIQRTQQEDSAVYLCASSLGWGTRQPQHFGDGTRLSIL.

This clone was detected once. The chain is built from TRBV5-1 and TRBJ1-1; 7 nucleotides agree with TRBD1. Germline lookup yields CDR1 SGHRS and CDR2 YFSETQ. There are 18 residues in the CDR3. V gave up 4 bases and J gave up 4 bases; unmatched junction bases: 19. The CDR3 DNA follows: TGCGCCAGCAGCCGAGGGGTCGTGACAGGGAGGAGGGGCACTGAAGCTTTCTTT. Translated: CASSRGVVTGRRGTEAFF.

Here the CDR3 DNA reads TGTGCCAGCAGTGAAAGAGAGACAGGGGAAGGAACTGAAGCTTTCTTT. Residues: CASSERETGEGTEAFF. The chain couples TRBV2 to TRBJ1-1; 8 positions agree with TRBD1. The CDR3 length is 16 residues. After removal of 2 bases from V and 5 bases from J, the junction contained 10 bases not matched to a gene. The germline V gene has CDR1 SNHLY and CDR2 FYNNEI.

V and J are TRBV10-3 and TRBJ1-6; TRBD1 is a possible D gene (5 bases). The CDR3 runs to 16 residues. Germline lookup yields CDR1 ENHRY and CDR2 SYGVKD. V lost 0 bases to trimming and J lost 5 bases, with 11 bases between them. The CDR3 coding sequence is TGTGCCATCAGTGAGTCGAACAGGATTAATAATTCACCCCTCCACTTT. Amino acids: CAISESNRINNSPLHF.

This clone showed up just once. V is TRBV10-2 and J is TRBJ1-2; D gene uncertain. V was cut by 3 bases and J by 4 bases, with 12 bases left in between. The length of the CDR3 is 14 residues. Germline CDR1 is WSHSY and CDR2 is SAAADI. The DNA of the CDR3 is TGCGCCAGCAGTGAAGAGGGCGAGGGCTATGGCTACACCTTC. It specifies CASSEEGEGYGYTF.

The genes are TRBV6-4 and TRBJ1-3, with D unclear. The CDR3 is 16 amino acids. From germline, CDR1 is MRHNA and CDR2 SNTAGT. Trimming pared 5 bases from V and 0 bases from J, leaving 14 bases between. CDR3 nucleotide sequence: TGTGCCAGCAGTCTCTCTCCCGTCGTCTCTGGAAACACCATATATTTT. Translating it yields CASSLSPVVSGNTIYF.

V gene TRBV5-1 combines with J gene TRBJ2-3; D possibly corresponds to TRBD2 (6 bases). This CDR3 has 14 residues. Germline V gene lookup returns CDR1 SGHRS and CDR2 YFSETQ. V was shortened by 4 bases and J by 4 bases, with 13 bases between the two germline ends. This CDR3 is CASSTQPSADTQYF. The DNA for the CDR3 is TGCGCCAGCAGCACCCAACCTAGCGCAGATACGCAGTATTTT.

The rearrangement joins TRBV6-5 to TRBJ1-5, with D maybe TRBD1 (6 bases). The germline gives CDR1 MNHEY, CDR2 SVGAGI. Trimming shortened V by 8 bases and J by 4 bases, and 9 bases separated the two germline ends. This CDR3 has 12 residues. In DNA, the CDR3 is TGTGCCAGCGGCACAGGGAATCAGCCCCAGCATTTT. Translated, it gives CASGTGNQPQHF.

V usage is TRBV5-5 and J usage is TRBJ1-1, with unresolved D. V shed 0 bases and J shed 0 bases, with 3 bases lying between them. The CDR3 contains 13 residues. CDR1 and CDR2 from the germline V gene are SGHKS and YYEKEE (reference sequence). The CDR3 loop is CASSLALNTEAFF. The CDR3 nucleotides read TGTGCCAGCAGCTTGGCTTTGAACACTGAAGCTTTCTTT.

This sequence joins TRBV20-1 and TRBJ1-1; the D is unclear. Germline CDR1 and CDR2: DFQATT and SNEGSKA (reference sequence). The CDR3 extends over 11 amino acids. The CDR3 nucleotides are TGCACCCCGCGGGGGAACACTGAAGCTTTCTTT. This encodes CTPRGNTEAFF.

V usage is TRBV20-1 and J usage is TRBJ2-7, with D perhaps matching TRBD1 (6 bases). CDR3 length: 11 amino acids. Per germline, CDR1 DFQATT and CDR2 SNEGSKA (reference sequence). V was pared by 8 bases and J by 3 bases, with 11 bases between. CDR3 DNA sequence: TGCAGTTCCCGACAGGACTACGAGCAGTACTTC. This gives the protein CSSRQDYEQYF.

This clone was counted between two and nine times. The rearrangement links TRBV6-6 to TRBJ1-2; D is possibly TRBD1 (5 bases). Per germline, CDR1 MNHNY and CDR2 SVGAGI (reference sequence). The CDR3 sequence is 14 residues long. The V end lost 0 bases, the J end lost 2 bases, and 7 bases lay between the germline ends. The CDR3 bases are TGTGCCAGCAGTTACTCGAGACAGAACTATGGCTACACCTTC. Residues: CASSYSRQNYGYTF.